The 21 T cell receptor beta chains below were found in one sample sequenced in a study of blood T cell repertoires in COVID-19. Clones were read by immunoSEQ multiplex PCR, and TCRdb kept only the in-frame ones, dropping some. The sample consists of about 120,000 clones, roughly 84% of them appearing once. Material for sequencing was peripheral blood. The receptors originated from a middle-aged man with acute or convalescent COVID-19.

This clone is a singleton in its sample. The V and J genes are TRBV3-1 (or the pseudogene TRBV3-2) and TRBJ2-2, with D perhaps matching TRBD1 (6 bases). The CDR3 runs to 16 residues. With 2 bases removed from V and 5 bases from J, the gap between germline ends came to 15 bases. From germline, CDR1 is LGHDT and CDR2 YNNKEL (reference sequence). CDR3 residues: CASSQPNRVWTGELFF. Here the CDR3 DNA reads TGTGCCAGCAGCCAACCAAACAGGGTCTGGACCGGGGAGCTGTTTTTT.

The CDR3 DNA follows: TGCGCCAGCAGCCAAGGACAGGGTCCCTCCTACGAGCAGTACTTC. As protein: CASSQGQGPSYEQYF. The V call is TRBV4-3, the J call TRBJ2-7, with 7 positions matching TRBD1. CDR1 and CDR2 from the germline V gene are LGHNA and YSLEER. The CDR3 contains 15 residues. Trimming took 1 base from V and 0 from J; bases not matched to a gene: 3.

This rearrangement joins TRBV4-1 to TRBJ1-1; D gene unclear. V was cut by 2 bases and J by 3 bases, with 13 bases left in between. CDR3 size: 15 residues. The germline CDR1 and CDR2 sequences are MGHRA and YSYEKL. This CDR3 is CASSQFGGGDTEAFF. CDR3 in DNA: TGCGCCAGCAGCCAATTCGGCGGAGGAGACACTGAAGCTTTCTTT.

This clone occurred once. The chain links TRBV30 to TRBJ2-5; D ambiguous. The CDR3 spans 13 residues. Germline-derived CDR1 and CDR2 are GTSNPN and SVGIG (reference sequence). V was shortened by 1 base and J by 5 bases, with 11 bases between the two germline ends. CDR3: CAWSGIRRETQYF. The CDR3 bases are TGTGCCTGGAGTGGAATTAGGCGGGAGACCCAGTACTTC. The whole variable domain, remainder taken from reference TRBV30 and TRBJ2-5, is SQTIHQWPATLVQPVGSPLSLECTVEGTSNPNLYWYRQAAGRGLQLLFYSVGIGQISSEVPQNLSASRPQDRQFILSSKKLLLSDSGFYLCAWSGIRRETQYFGPGTRLLVL.

The V gene is TRBV29-1, the J gene TRBJ1-1, with unresolved D. This CDR3 region has 12 residues. Trimming took 2 bases from V and 6 from J, leaving 10 bases between them. CDR1 is SQVTM, CDR2 ANQGSEA, per germline. CDR3 bases: TGCAGCGTTGAACCGGGGTTGCCTGAAGCTTTCTTT. Amino acids: CSVEPGLPEAFF.

In its sample, this clone was seen once. The rearrangement links TRBV7-9 to TRBJ1-5; 7 bases match TRBD1. The CDR3 extends over 14 amino acids. Germline-derived CDR1 and CDR2 are SEHNR and FQNEAQ (reference sequence). V lost 6 bases to trimming and J lost 2 bases; unmatched junction nucleotides: 4. The CDR3 protein is CASRPGTGNQPQHF. The DNA for the CDR3 is TGTGCCAGCAGACCTGGGACAGGCAATCAGCCCCAGCATTTT.

V and J are TRBV5-1 and TRBJ2-7; TRBD2 matches 10 bases. Looked up from germline, CDR1 is SGHRS and CDR2 is YFSETQ. Trimming removed 0 bases from V and 6 bases from J; junction bases left unmatched: 6. The CDR3 covers 15 residues. The CDR3 DNA reads as TGCGCCAGCAGCTTGGCCCTAGCGGGGGCGAGCGAGCAGTACTTC. It codes for CASSLALAGASEQYF.

The chain recombines TRBV4-1 with TRBJ1-4; 9 nucleotides line up with TRBD1. Per germline, CDR1 MGHRA and CDR2 YSYEKL. The trim removed 2 bases at V and 0 bases at J, leaving 7 bases unmatched. This CDR3 has 18 amino acids. CDR3 in DNA: TGCGCCAGCAGCCAACCCCGGGACAGGGTTTCAACTAATGAAAAACTGTTTTTT. Amino acid sequence: CASSQPRDRVSTNEKLFF.

This clone came up a few times. The chain links TRBV30 to TRBJ1-1, with TRBD1 as a possible D gene (6 bases). V was shortened by 3 bases and J by 5 bases, with 13 bases between the two germline ends. CDR1 is GTSNPN, CDR2 SVGIG, per germline (reference sequence). The CDR3 consists of 13 residues. CDR3 sequence (DNA): TGTGCCTGGAGACAACAGGGCGGGACTGAAGCTTTCTTT. Protein: CAWRQQGGTEAFF.

The chain recombines TRBV7-9 with TRBJ1-2; weak D call: TRBD1 (6 bases). V lost 0 bases, J lost 7 bases, and 12 bases lay in between. CDR3 length equals 14 residues. Germline-derived CDR1 and CDR2 are SEHNR and FQNEAQ (reference sequence). The CDR3 loop is CASSLAVTGVGYTF. The CDR3 DNA reads as TGTGCCAGCAGCTTAGCGGTGACAGGAGTTGGCTACACCTTC.

This rearrangement joins TRBV30 to TRBJ2-7; D is perhaps TRBD1 (6 bases). The germline V gene has CDR1 GTSNPN and CDR2 SVGIG (reference sequence). This CDR3 comprises 13 residues. The V end lost 3 bases, the J end lost 9 bases, and 18 bases lay between the germline ends. DNA of the CDR3: TGTGCCTGGAGCCCGACAGGCTCCGGGTCGCAGTACTTC. Protein sequence: CAWSPTGSGSQYF.

This chain links TRBV18 with TRBJ2-3; 13 bases align to TRBD2. CDR3 length: 20 residues. The V gene's germline CDR1 is KGHSH and CDR2 LQKENI. J was trimmed by 1 base and V by 4 bases; bases with no gene match: 14. CDR3 sequence (DNA): TGTGCCAGCTCACGTGGACTAGCGGGGGCCACAGCATGGGGCACAGATACGCAGTATTTT. It codes for CASSRGLAGATAWGTDTQYF.

V is TRBV7-3 and J is TRBJ2-6; D gene uncertain. V was pared by 5 bases and J by 2 bases, with 13 bases between. CDR3 length: 16 amino acids. Germline-derived CDR1 and CDR2 are SGHTA and FQGTGA. As DNA, the CDR3 is TGTGCCAGCAGCCCTATTGCCACGACTGGGGCCAACGTCCTGACTTTC. It encodes CASSPIATTGANVLTF.

A single count supports this clone. This chain joins TRBV19 and TRBJ2-5, with 8 bases lining up with TRBD1. CDR3 length: 16 amino acids. CDR1 is LNHDA and CDR2 is SQIVND in the germline V gene (reference sequence). J gave up 5 bases and V 6 bases, and 14 bases lay outside the gene matches. CDR3 nucleotide sequence: TGTGCCAGTAGCTACGCGAGGACAGGGCTTGAGGAGACCCAGTACTTC. Protein product: CASSYARTGLEETQYF.

The rearrangement joins TRBV19 to TRBJ1-4, with unresolved D. V lost 3 bases, J lost 3 bases, and 8 bases lay in between. Germline CDR1 LNHDA, CDR2 SQIVND (reference sequence). CDR3 length: 14 residues. In nucleotides, the CDR3 is TGTGCCAGTAGTATGGTGTCAGCTAATGAAAAACTGTTTTTT. Translating gives CASSMVSANEKLFF.

The chain links TRBV5-6 to TRBJ1-2; 9 positions match TRBD1. The CDR3 loop spans 16 amino acids. CDR1 is SGHDT, CDR2 YYEEEE, per germline. Trimming at V came to 3 bases and at J to 1 base, leaving 7 bases not matched to a gene. In DNA, the CDR3 is TGTGCCAGCAGCTACATCTCGGGACAGGGTAACTATGGCTACACCTTC. Translation: CASSYISGQGNYGYTF.

The J gene is TRBJ2-1, the V gene TRBV14, with D hard to call. The CDR3 extends over 13 amino acids. CDR1 and CDR2 from the germline V gene are SGHDN and FVKESK. Trimming removed 2 bases from V and 6 bases from J, with 8 bases in between. The CDR3 coding sequence is TGTGCCAGCAGCCAATTGGGCCGCAATGAGCAGTTCTTC. Translating gives CASSQLGRNEQFF.

J is TRBJ2-3 and V is TRBV3-1 (or the pseudogene TRBV3-2); 9 positions match TRBD2. CDR1 is LGHDT, CDR2 YNNKEL, per germline (reference sequence). The ends lost 4 bases at V and 0 bases at J; junction bases unmatched: 11. The CDR3 is 18 residues long. The CDR3 nucleotides are TGTGCCAGCAGCCCAAGAGGGCTAGCGGGGAGTAGCACAGATACGCAGTATTTT. It encodes CASSPRGLAGSSTDTQYF.

This sequence joins TRBV7-6 and TRBJ2-3; D might be TRBD2 (7 bases). Germline V gene data show CDR1 as SGHVS and CDR2 as FNYEAQ. There are 17 residues in the CDR3. The ends were cut back, 1 base at V and 6 bases at J, with 20 bases in the middle. The chain's CDR3 is CASSLVRGGAQGDTQYF. The CDR3 region has the DNA TGTGCCAGCAGCTTAGTTCGTGGGGGGGCACAAGGCGATACGCAGTATTTT.

The gene calls are TRBV9 and TRBJ2-7; possibly TRBD1 for D (6 bases). CDR3 length: 14 amino acids. Per the germline V gene, CDR1 is SGDLS and CDR2 is YYNGEE. V lost 0 bases and J 5 bases, leaving 12 bases between the germline ends. CDR3 loop: CASSVGQGTHEQYF. The CDR3 DNA reads TGTGCCAGCAGCGTAGGCCAGGGGACCCACGAGCAGTACTTC.

This clone was observed once. The chain employs TRBV5-1 and TRBJ1-4; TRBD1 aligns across 7 bases. V shed 1 base, J shed 5 bases, and the junction held 5 bases outside the gene matches. CDR1 is SGHRS and CDR2 is YFSETQ in the germline V gene. CDR3 size: 15 residues. The CDR3 loop is CASSLYGTENEKLFF. For the CDR3, the DNA is TGCGCCAGCAGCTTGTATGGGACAGAGAATGAAAAACTGTTTTTT.